This TCR beta chain was recorded in a study of response to subunit inactivated influenza vaccine. The study's findings and limits: Few new T cells, the authors suggested, are recruited by each seasonal influenza vaccination.

Regarding this clonotype: Its antigen is still unknown.

This CDR3 is built from 15 residues. The germline V gene has CDR1 SGHTA and CDR2 FQGNSA. With 1 base removed from V and 5 bases from J, the gap between germline ends came to 12 bases. TCRdb re-derived calls from the RT-PCR reads in MiXCR, one entry per CDR3 protein. The sample shows hundreds of thousands of distinct CDR3 sequences, under 20% of them seen only once. This chain links TRBV7-2 with TRBJ1-5; D is unresolved. The receptor was derived from a man between 45 and 60 years old who received an inactivated influenza vaccine. The sequences come from PBMCs from blood, collected 4 to 6 days after vaccination. CDR3 coding DNA: TGTGCCAGCAGCTTAGGTTGGCAGAGGTATCAGCCCCAGCATTTT. Residues: CASSLGWQRYQPQHF. Full variable domain (missing parts from reference TRBV7-2 and TRBJ1-5): GAGVSQSPSNKVTEKGKDVELRCDPISGHTALYWYRQSLGQGLEFLIYFQGNSAPDKSGLPSDRFSAERTGGSVSTLTIQRTQQEDSAVYLCASSLGWQRYQPQHFGDGTRLSIL.